The 21 T cell receptor beta chains given below trace back to one sample, sequenced in a study of T cells in Graves' hyperthyroidism and ophthalmopathy. Amplification of TCR beta CDR3 regions was performed using RNA transcripts as template. In the first-round RT-PCR of the TCR CDR3, the HTBI primer set was used. TCRdb analysed the multiplex PCR reads with MiXCR anew, one entry per CDR3 protein. The table has approximately 400,000 distinct CDR3 sequences, about 14% seen once. The specimen was blood. Receptors originate from a woman in her twenties or thirties with Graves' ophthalmopathy.

The rearrangement joins TRBV6-2 or TRBV6-3 to TRBJ2-5; D call uncertain. The CDR3 runs 12 residues. Germline CDR1 is MNHEY and CDR2 is SVGEGT. With 8 bases removed from V and 2 bases from J, the gap between germline ends came to 9 bases. The CDR3 here is CASPQEQETQYF. The CDR3 bases are TGTGCCAGCCCCCAGGAGCAAGAGACCCAGTACTTC.

This clonotype was detected ten times or more. The chain joins TRBV7-3 to TRBJ2-3; 11 bases are shared with TRBD2. The CDR3 consists of 17 residues. The J segment lost 4 bases and the V segment lost 5 bases, leaving 11 bases of the junction unmatched. Germline CDR1 reads SGHTA; CDR2 reads FQGTGA. The DNA for the CDR3 is TGTGCCAGCAGCCCCCACGGGACTAGCGGTGGGGCAGATACGCAGTATTTT. It specifies CASSPHGTSGGADTQYF.

The sample holds many counts of this clonotype. V gene TRBV7-3 combines with J gene TRBJ2-5; possibly TRBD2 for D (5 bases). Trimming stripped 4 bases from V and 5 bases from J, with 14 bases between. The CDR3 runs to 14 residues. CDR1 SGHTA and CDR2 FQGTGA come from the germline V gene. CDR3 sequence reads: CASSYSGGRETQYF. Here the CDR3 DNA reads TGTGCCAGCAGCTATAGTGGAGGCAGGGAGACCCAGTACTTC.

V gene TRBV19 combines with J gene TRBJ1-1, with TRBD1 matching 7 bases. The J segment lost 4 bases and the V segment lost 5 bases, leaving 7 bases of the junction unmatched. The CDR3 covers 14 residues. Per germline, CDR1 LNHDA and CDR2 SQIVND (reference sequence). CDR3 region: CASSPRQGSTEAFF. CDR3 DNA: TGTGCCAGTAGTCCGAGACAGGGAAGCACTGAAGCTTTCTTT.

In its sample, this clonotype was seen a few times. The chain has TRBV12-3 or TRBV12-4 and TRBJ2-1, with TRBD2 matching 12 bases. The CDR3 runs to 16 residues. Unmatched junction bases numbered 10, after V lost 6 bases and J lost 7 bases. CDR3 in amino acids: CASSLAGGLGLNEQFF. The CDR3 bases are TGTGCCAGCAGCCTAGCGGGGGGGCTAGGGCTAAATGAGCAGTTCTTC.

J is TRBJ2-1 and V is TRBV28; a possible D gene is TRBD1 (5 bases). The CDR3 has 16 amino acids. V gave up 2 bases and J gave up 2 bases, with 13 bases separating them. Germline V gene lookup returns CDR1 MDHEN and CDR2 SYDVKM. For the CDR3, the DNA is TGTGCCAGCAGTTTAGTGGGTTCAGGGACCTACAATGAGCAGTTCTTC. It yields the protein CASSLVGSGTYNEQFF.

This clonotype was seen many times. The rearrangement joins TRBV6-6 to TRBJ1-6; 9 nucleotides match TRBD1. This CDR3 is 15 amino acids long. CDR1 MNHNY and CDR2 SVGAGI come from the germline V gene (reference sequence). V dropped 2 bases and J dropped 14; count of bases not matched to a gene: 10. CDR3 sequence (DNA): TGTGCCAGCAGTTACGGGGGACAGGGCGTTAGGTCCCTCCACTTT. Residues: CASSYGGQGVRSLHF.

In regard to this clonotype: This may be a read error: a much more frequent sequence differs by one nucleotide. This sequence joins TRBV5-6 and TRBJ1-1; TRBD1 matches at 7 bases. The CDR3 is 12 residues long. Germline V CDR1 and CDR2: SGHDT, YYEEEE. The V segment lost 5 bases and the J segment 6 bases; nucleotides outside the gene matches: 4. CDR3 residues: CASSRQGPEAFF. CDR3 bases: TGTGCCAGCAGTCGACAGGGCCCTGAAGCTTTCTTT.

This clonotype was counted many times. The CDR3 region has the DNA TGTGCCAGCAGTTTGGATGCTAGCACAGATACGCAGTATTTT. Amino acid sequence: CASSLDASTDTQYF. The chain links TRBV28 to TRBJ2-3, with unresolved D. Between the trimmed V and J ends, which lost 3 bases and 0 bases, there was a span of 7 bases. The CDR3 extends over 14 amino acids. Germline V gene data show CDR1 as MDHEN and CDR2 as SYDVKM.

In its sample, this clonotype was seen many times. This chain connects TRBV28 to TRBJ2-1, with 8 bases that match TRBD2. The CDR3 length is 15 residues. The J segment lost 6 bases and the V segment lost 4 bases, leaving 8 bases of the junction unmatched. Germline V gene data show CDR1 as MDHEN and CDR2 as SYDVKM. CDR3 nucleotides: TGTGCCAGCAGTTCCGGGGGGGCCGGTTTCAATGAGCAGTTCTTC. Its translation is CASSSGGAGFNEQFF.

This clonotype was seen a handful of times. The CDR3 DNA reads TGTGCCACCAGCAGAGGGCGCGATAATCAGCCCCAGCATTTT. Translating gives CATSRGRDNQPQHF. The chain links TRBV15 to TRBJ1-5; no clear D gene. CDR1 LNHNV and CDR2 YYDKDF come from the germline V gene (reference sequence). Trimming removed 1 base at V and 4 bases at J, with 8 bases between. This CDR3 contains 14 residues.

This clonotype was detected many times. The chain recombines TRBV7-2 with TRBJ1-1; a weak D match, TRBD1 (5 bases). This CDR3 comprises 11 residues. CDR1 SGHTA and CDR2 FQGNSA come from the germline V gene. Deletions cut 5 bases from V and 5 bases from J, with 6 bases between. As DNA, the CDR3 is TGTGCCAGCAGCGAGGGGACTGAAGCTTTCTTT. It translates to CASSEGTEAFF.

This clonotype showed up many times. The rearrangement uses TRBV5-6 and TRBJ1-2; 11 bases map to TRBD1. Per germline, CDR1 SGHDT and CDR2 YYEEEE. The CDR3 loop spans 13 amino acids. After removal of 4 bases from V and 7 bases from J, the junction contained 3 bases not matched to a gene. The CDR3 region is CASSAGTGGGYTF. DNA of the CDR3: TGTGCCAGCAGCGCGGGGACAGGGGGTGGCTACACCTTC.

This clonotype was counted ten times or more. The J gene is TRBJ1-4, the V gene TRBV15, with 8 bases aligning to TRBD1. Germline V lookup: CDR1 LNHNV, CDR2 YYDKDF (reference sequence). J gave up 7 bases and V 0 bases, and 7 bases lay outside the gene matches. The CDR3 totals 16 residues. In DNA, the CDR3 is TGTGCCACCAGCAGAGATCCCACAGGGGGACGTGAAAAACTGTTTTTT. Encoded protein: CATSRDPTGGREKLFF.

V gene TRBV5-1 combines with J gene TRBJ2-7; D ambiguous. Germline CDR1 reads SGHRS; CDR2 reads YFSETQ. The CDR3 has 13 residues. The germline V and J ends were trimmed by 0 bases and 5 bases, with 9 bases remaining between them. CDR3 sequence: CASSLVGIDEQYF. As DNA, the CDR3 is TGCGCCAGCAGCTTGGTAGGCATCGACGAGCAGTACTTC.

There are many counts of this clonotype. This chain joins TRBV7-2 and TRBJ2-5; a possible D gene is TRBD2 (6 bases). Per germline, CDR1 SGHTA and CDR2 FQGNSA. The CDR3 is 16 residues long. Trimming took 0 bases from V and 0 from J, leaving 11 bases between them. The CDR3 loop is CASSLAATSNQETQYF. The CDR3 region has the DNA TGTGCCAGCAGCTTAGCGGCTACTAGCAACCAAGAGACCCAGTACTTC.

This clonotype was seen ten or more times. The chain uses TRBV3-1 and TRBJ1-6; D is possibly TRBD1 (5 bases). Germline CDR1 and CDR2: LGHDT and YNNKEL (reference sequence). The CDR3 extends over 15 amino acids. Between the trimmed V and J ends, which lost 4 bases and 5 bases, there was a span of 12 bases. In DNA form, the CDR3 reads TGTGCCAGCAGCCCTTCAGGGTTTAATAATTCACCCCTCCACTTT. Protein sequence: CASSPSGFNNSPLHF.

As regards this clonotype: A clone one base away is much larger, so this may be a read error. The V call is TRBV3-1, the J call TRBJ2-2; tentatively, D is TRBD2 (6 bases). The CDR3 loop spans 14 amino acids. Looked up from germline, CDR1 is LGHDT and CDR2 is YNNKEL (reference sequence). The CDR3 here is CASSQVEGAGGLFF. CDR3 nucleotides: TGTGCCAGCAGCCAAGTTGAAGGGGCCGGGGGGCTGTTTTTT.

The V gene is TRBV2, the J gene TRBJ1-4, with D hard to call. CDR1 SNHLY and CDR2 FYNNEI come from the germline V gene. V was clipped by 4 bases and J by 1 base, with 10 bases between them. This CDR3 is 15 amino acids long. The CDR3 DNA reads as TGTGCCAGCAGTGCCCCCAGGCTAACTAATGAAAAACTGTTTTTT. This translates into CASSAPRLTNEKLFF.

This clonotype was seen at least ten times. The chain recombines TRBV10-3 with TRBJ2-1; 8 nucleotides align to TRBD1. Germline V CDR1 and CDR2: ENHRY, SYGVKD. The trim removed 10 bases at V and 8 bases at J, leaving 7 bases unmatched. The CDR3 has 12 amino acids. CDR3 in amino acids: CATRDRRDEQFF. For the CDR3, the DNA is TGTGCCACCCGGGACAGGCGGGATGAGCAGTTCTTC.

The sample holds many counts of this clonotype. The rearrangement joins TRBV3-1 to TRBJ2-5, with TRBD2 matching 9 bases. Germline lookup yields CDR1 LGHDT and CDR2 YNNKEL (reference sequence). The CDR3 sequence is 16 residues long. The J segment lost 4 bases and the V segment lost 0 bases, leaving 6 bases of the junction unmatched. CDR3 in amino acids: CASSQEMGLAGETQYF. In nucleotides, the CDR3 is TGTGCCAGCAGCCAAGAGATGGGACTAGCCGGAGAGACCCAGTACTTC.